These 17 T cell receptor beta chains were all obtained from the same sample, sequenced in a study of shared clonotypes between healthy human individuals. Here immunoSEQ multiplex PCR was the method, and the copy in TCRdb shows in-frame clones only, minus some. The sample includes 2 million to 2.5 million clones, 85% to 95% of them seen just once. Sequenced input: naive CD4+ T cells from PBMCs. Subset noted: CD45RA+ positively selected. All receptors come from a man younger than 35 in good health. Some clones in this sample may be carry-over from other donors' samples.

In its sample, this clone was seen once. CDR3 amino acids: CASSPNSRSGNTIYF. DNA of the CDR3: TGTGCCAGCTCACCGAACAGCCGCTCTGGAAACACCATATATTTT. The rearrangement uses TRBV18 and TRBJ1-3; D is undetermined. The CDR3 totals 15 residues. Germline V lookup: CDR1 KGHSH, CDR2 LQKENI. V lost 3 bases and J lost 0, with 9 bases in between.

V is TRBV7-2 and J is TRBJ2-5; 7 bases fit TRBD1. V lost 4 bases and J lost 1; bases outside the gene matches: 9. The CDR3 is 16 residues long. Germline lookup yields CDR1 SGHTA and CDR2 FQGNSA. CDR3 bases: TGTGCCAGCAGCTGGAGGAGACAGGGCCCCCAAGAGACCCAGTACTTC. This encodes CASSWRRQGPQETQYF.

This clone was counted a few times. The same CDR3 also results from other DNA sequences found in this sample. V and J are TRBV30 and TRBJ1-1; the D gene is possibly TRBD1 (5 bases). The CDR3 is 12 residues long. Trimming removed 2 bases at V and 5 bases at J, with 9 bases between. Germline-derived CDR1 and CDR2 are GTSNPN and SVGIG (reference sequence). CDR3 residues: CAWSSGPTEAFF. Here the CDR3 DNA reads TGTGCCTGGAGTTCAGGGCCAACTGAAGCTTTCTTT.

The gene calls are TRBV23-1 and TRBJ1-2; D is ambiguous. TRBV23-1 is assigned to the ORF class and has an uncertain function. The CDR3 contains 14 residues. V was trimmed by 1 base and J by 3 bases, leaving 9 bases between them. Here the CDR3 DNA reads TGCGCCAGCAGTCAATTCCCTACACACTATGGCTACACCTTC. This sequence encodes CASSQFPTHYGYTF.

This sequence joins TRBV29-1 and TRBJ1-4; 7 nucleotides line up with TRBD1. The CDR3 length is 15 residues. Trimming removed 7 bases from V and 0 bases from J; junction bases left unmatched: 8. Germline CDR1 reads SQVTM; CDR2 reads ANQGSEA. The CDR3 bases are TGCAGCGCATCGGGACAGAAAGCAACTAATGAAAAACTGTTTTTT. It is translated as CSASGQKATNEKLFF. Together with reference TRBV29-1 and TRBJ1-4, the CDR3 gives the full variable domain: SAVISQKPSRDICQRGTSLTIQCQVDSQVTMMFWYRQQPGQSLTLIATANQGSEATYESGFVIDKFPISRPNLTFSTLTVSNMSPEDSSIYLCSASGQKATNEKLFFGSGTQLSVL.

The chain employs TRBV6-5 and TRBJ2-2, with TRBD2 matching 8 bases. Looked up from germline, CDR1 is MNHEY and CDR2 is SVGAGI. This CDR3 is 15 amino acids long. V dropped 4 bases and J dropped 4; count of bases not matched to a gene: 5. The CDR3 bases are TGTGCCAGCAGTTTCCGGGAGGGAGGCACCGGGGAGCTGTTTTTT. It is translated as CASSFREGGTGELFF.

The chain recombines TRBV28 with TRBJ1-5; 7 bases fit TRBD1. The germline V gene has CDR1 MDHEN and CDR2 SYDVKM. J lost 4 bases, V lost 5 bases, and 5 bases had no gene match. The CDR3 has 14 amino acids. CDR3: CASSPGTANQPQHF. As DNA, the CDR3 is TGTGCCAGCAGTCCAGGGACAGCGAATCAGCCCCAGCATTTT. The full variable domain, its missing parts supplied by reference TRBV28 and TRBJ1-5, is DVKVTQSSRYLVKRTGEKVFLECVQDMDHENMFWYRQDPGLGLRLIYFSYDVKMKEKGDIPEGYSVSREKKERFSLILESASTNQTSMYLCASSPGTANQPQHFGDGTRLSIL.

The chain couples TRBV27 to TRBJ1-5, with TRBD1 identical over 11 bases. This CDR3 has 16 amino acids. Germline V lookup: CDR1 MNHEY, CDR2 SMNVEV (reference sequence). The V segment lost 6 bases and the J segment 6 bases; nucleotides outside the gene matches: 10. DNA for the CDR3: TGTGCCAGCAGCCCCCCGGGACAGGGGGACGGTCAGCCCCAGCATTTT. Protein product: CASSPPGQGDGQPQHF.

The chain joins TRBV4-3 to TRBJ2-4; no reliable D call. CDR1 LGHNA and CDR2 YSLEER come from the germline V gene. This CDR3 spans 16 amino acids. V was shortened by 0 bases and J by 7 bases, with 16 bases between the two germline ends. The CDR3 DNA sequence: TGCGCCAGCAGCCAAGATAGGAGCGCCAAGGCTAACATTCAGTACTTC. Amino acid sequence: CASSQDRSAKANIQYF.

About this clone: A read error may account for a junction end that differs from germline. The V and J genes are TRBV7-3 and TRBJ2-1; a weak D match, TRBD2 (5 bases). Germline loops: CDR1 SGHTA, CDR2 FQGTGA. The CDR3 covers 13 residues. This chain's CDR3 is CASGFGIYNEQFF. The CDR3 DNA follows: TGTGCCAGCGGCTTCGGGATCTACAATGAGCAGTTCTTC.

About this clone itself: The same CDR3 is also encoded by other DNA sequences in this sample. The V and J genes are TRBV27 and TRBJ1-2, with D possibly being TRBD1 (6 bases). The CDR3 consists of 13 residues. In germline, CDR1 is MNHEY, CDR2 SMNVEV (reference sequence). V lost 3 bases and J 2 bases, leaving 7 bases between the germline ends. CDR3 in DNA: TGTGCCAGCAGTTTCCAGGGGAACTATGGCTACACCTTC. Translation gives CASSFQGNYGYTF.

The chain uses TRBV9 and TRBJ2-4, with D uncertain. The CDR3 contains 15 residues. CDR1 and CDR2 from the germline V gene are SGDLS and YYNGEE. V was pared by 0 bases and J by 5 bases, with 12 bases between. The CDR3 nucleotides read TGTGCCAGCAGCGTAGGGCCGCCCCCTCAAAACATTCAGTACTTC. It translates to CASSVGPPPQNIQYF. The whole variable domain, remainder taken from reference TRBV9 and TRBJ2-4, is DSGVTQTPKHLITATGQRVTLRCSPRSGDLSVYWYQQSLDQGLQFLIQYYNGEERAKGNILERFSAQQFPDLHSELNLSSLELGDSALYFCASSVGPPPQNIQYFGAGTRLSVL.

The CDR3 protein is CASSLRWAGPSYEQYF. CDR3 nucleotide sequence: TGTGCCAGTAGTTTGCGCTGGGCAGGGCCCTCCTACGAGCAGTACTTC. The chain has TRBV19 and TRBJ2-7; a possible D gene is TRBD1 (5 bases). V lost 5 bases and J lost 0, with 17 bases in between. From germline, CDR1 is LNHDA and CDR2 SQIVND (reference sequence). The CDR3 runs to 16 residues. The full variable domain, rest sourced from reference TRBV19 and TRBJ2-7, is DGGITQSPKYLFRKEGQNVTLSCEQNLNHDAMYWYRQDPGQGLRLIYYSQIVNDFQKGDIAEGYSVSREKKESFPLTVTSAQKNPTAFYLCASSLRWAGPSYEQYFGPGTRLTVT.

The chain joins TRBV5-1 to TRBJ2-2; D possibly corresponds to TRBD2 (5 bases). The V gene lost 0 bases and the J gene lost 4 bases, with 7 bases spanning the gap. Germline CDR1 SGHRS, CDR2 YFSETQ. The CDR3 runs 14 residues. In DNA, the CDR3 is TGCGCCAGCAGCTTGGATGCGGGCACCGGGGAGCTGTTTTTT. This gives the protein CASSLDAGTGELFF.

J is TRBJ2-5 and V is TRBV27; D possibly uses TRBD1 or TRBD2 (7 bases each). V was shortened by 5 bases and J by 2 bases, with 15 bases between the two germline ends. CDR1 and CDR2 (germline): MNHEY, SMNVEV (reference sequence). The CDR3 consists of 15 residues. The DNA for the CDR3 is TGTGCCAGCAGTCAGGGGGGTAGCGGGCAAGAGACCCAGTACTTC. Translation gives CASSQGGSGQETQYF.

This clone was observed a single time. The chain uses TRBV7-9 and TRBJ2-3; 10 bases fit TRBD1. This CDR3 is 14 amino acids long. V shed 3 bases and J 5 bases; nucleotides not matched to a gene: 2. The germline V gene has CDR1 SEHNR and CDR2 FQNEAQ (reference sequence). The CDR3 DNA is TGTGCCAGCAGCTTGGGACAGGGGAAAGATACGCAGTATTTT. It specifies CASSLGQGKDTQYF. Full variable domain (missing parts from reference TRBV7-9 and TRBJ2-3): DTGVSQNPRHKITKRGQNVTFRCDPISEHNRLYWYRQTLGQGPEFLTYFQNEAQLEKSRLLSDRFSAERPKGSFSTLEIQRTEQGDSAMYLCASSLGQGKDTQYFGPGTRLTVL.

This clone occurred a few times. The chain combines TRBV7-6 with TRBJ1-1, with a possible D match to TRBD1 (6 bases). Germline CDR1 reads SGHVS; CDR2 reads FNYEAQ. This CDR3 comprises 14 residues. Trimming removed 5 bases from V and 2 bases from J, with 12 bases in between. CDR3 region: CASSVGQQNTEAFF. The CDR3 nucleotides are TGTGCCAGCAGCGTCGGACAGCAAAACACTGAAGCTTTCTTT.